This T cell receptor beta chain is from a study of blood T cell repertoires in COVID-19. Overall study context: Samples came from the United States, Italy and Spain, spanning acute and convalescent COVID-19. From T cells, B-cell-depleted T cells, or PBMCs came the material, which was cDNA or gDNA.

As processed by the authors: Reference gene primer amplification yielded estimated nucleated cell counts. Clones were sequenced by immunoSEQ multiplex PCR, and TCRdb holds only the in-frame ones, with some missing. That table is the source of V, J and clone size, and D and trimming were worked out from the DNA. The repertoire holds about 46,000 clones, approximately 89% seen once, with around 8% in the top ten. V lost 6 bases to trimming and J lost 7 bases; unmatched junction nucleotides: 6. Germline-derived CDR1 and CDR2 are SNHLY and FYNNEI. The CDR3 consists of 13 residues. Specimen: peripheral blood. The chain joins TRBV2 to TRBJ2-7; 10 nucleotides agree with TRBD1. The clonotype originates from a man aged 45-65 years with acute or convalescent COVID-19. CDR3 loop: CASSAGQGREQYF. CDR3 DNA: TGTGCCAGCAGCGCGGGACAGGGGAGGGAGCAGTACTTC.